This note documents a single T cell receptor beta chain sequence. The source of the sample is a study of T cell clonotyping in hematopoietic cell transplantation. Study context: Cytoreduction preceded collection of pretransplant recipient samples.

CDR1 and CDR2 from the germline V gene are MNHEY and SMNVEV (reference sequence). The CDR3 has 14 residues. V lost 2 bases, J lost 1 base, and 5 bases lay in between. The sample's time point: recipient sample about 28 days before transplant, after cytoreduction. Method: immunoSEQ multiplex PCR; TCRdb's copy keeps in-frame clones and lacks some. The sample includes tens of thousands of clones, approximately 84% seen only once; the top ten take about 5.6%. Material: peripheral blood mononuclear cells, obtained before stem cell transplant. This rearrangement joins TRBV27 to TRBJ2-2; no firm D call. The TCR was taken from a man between 60 and 75 years old with biphenotypic leukemia. Some clones in this sample may be carry-over from other donors' samples. Here the CDR3 DNA reads TGTGCCAGCAGTTTAGAAAGGAACACCGGGGAGCTGTTTTTT. Translating gives CASSLERNTGELFF.